This T cell receptor (beta chain) appears in the sequencing data of a study of OX40 agonist ivuxolimab in advanced cancers. The CDR3 is 15 residues long. In germline, CDR1 is LGHNA, CDR2 YSLEER. Trimming cost V 0 bases and J 13 bases, with 18 bases left between them. The method was immunoSEQ multiplex PCR; TCRdb's version includes in-frame clones alone and lacks a portion of them. The repertoire consists of tens of thousands of clones, with around nine tenths occurring once and the leading ten covering 0.27%. The sample in question was CD4+ or CD8+ T cells sorted from blood, obtained in a trial of the OX40 agonist ivuxolimab. This clonotype originated in an adult with an advanced solid tumor such as melanoma, head and neck, liver or kidney cancer. The rearrangement uses TRBV4-3 and TRBJ1-4; perhaps TRBD1 as D (5 bases). The CDR3 region is CASSQDIAIPGGLFF. The CDR3 coding sequence is TGCGCCAGCAGCCAAGATATCGCCATCCCGGGGGGACTGTTTTTT.